This T cell receptor beta chain was captured in a study of T cells in Graves' hyperthyroidism and ophthalmopathy. On the study more broadly: Blood from the periphery was taken at initial diagnosis, before any treatment. Whole-study findings and limits: The majority of expanded thyroid clonotypes above 0.001 also appeared in blood. Before onset, ophthalmopathy was predicted by the model a median around 6.5 months earlier.

The CDR3 length is 16 residues. The V end was cut by 1 base, the J end by 1 base, with 11 bases between. This clonotype was found many times. The target antigen is unknown. The diagnostic basis comprised clinical symptoms, serum thyroxine and TRAb, thyroid ultrasound and orbital computed tomography. Amplified TCR beta CDR3 regions came from RNA transcripts. The primer set for the first-round RT-PCR of the TCR CDR3 was HTBI. Using its own MiXCR run on the multiplex PCR reads, TCRdb lists one record per CDR3 protein. Of approximately 400,000 distinct CDR3 sequences listed, about 15% are singletons. Sample: blood. The chain is built from TRBV12-3 or TRBV12-4 and TRBJ2-1; tentative D call: TRBD2 (5 bases). This clonotype was obtained from a woman younger than 45 with Graves' hyperthyroidism. The CDR3 protein is CASSLVVRDSYNEQFF. The CDR3, as DNA: TGTGCCAGCAGTTTAGTGGTGAGGGATTCCTACAATGAGCAGTTCTTC.